This T cell receptor (beta chain) was profiled in a study of blood T cell repertoires in COVID-19. Here immunoSEQ multiplex PCR was the method, and the copy in TCRdb shows in-frame clones only, minus some. The sample has about 110,000 clones; around 80% are singletons. Germline assignment: CDR1 SGHRS and CDR2 YFSETQ. Deletions cut 2 bases from V and 0 bases from J, with 8 bases between. The CDR3 contains 14 residues. The chain combines TRBV5-1 with TRBJ1-1; tentative D call: TRBD1 (5 bases). This receptor was taken from a woman at least 80 years old with acute or convalescent COVID-19. The sample was peripheral blood. The CDR3 here is CASSLGAMNTEAFF. The DNA for the CDR3 is TGCGCCAGCAGCTTAGGGGCCATGAACACTGAAGCTTTCTTT.